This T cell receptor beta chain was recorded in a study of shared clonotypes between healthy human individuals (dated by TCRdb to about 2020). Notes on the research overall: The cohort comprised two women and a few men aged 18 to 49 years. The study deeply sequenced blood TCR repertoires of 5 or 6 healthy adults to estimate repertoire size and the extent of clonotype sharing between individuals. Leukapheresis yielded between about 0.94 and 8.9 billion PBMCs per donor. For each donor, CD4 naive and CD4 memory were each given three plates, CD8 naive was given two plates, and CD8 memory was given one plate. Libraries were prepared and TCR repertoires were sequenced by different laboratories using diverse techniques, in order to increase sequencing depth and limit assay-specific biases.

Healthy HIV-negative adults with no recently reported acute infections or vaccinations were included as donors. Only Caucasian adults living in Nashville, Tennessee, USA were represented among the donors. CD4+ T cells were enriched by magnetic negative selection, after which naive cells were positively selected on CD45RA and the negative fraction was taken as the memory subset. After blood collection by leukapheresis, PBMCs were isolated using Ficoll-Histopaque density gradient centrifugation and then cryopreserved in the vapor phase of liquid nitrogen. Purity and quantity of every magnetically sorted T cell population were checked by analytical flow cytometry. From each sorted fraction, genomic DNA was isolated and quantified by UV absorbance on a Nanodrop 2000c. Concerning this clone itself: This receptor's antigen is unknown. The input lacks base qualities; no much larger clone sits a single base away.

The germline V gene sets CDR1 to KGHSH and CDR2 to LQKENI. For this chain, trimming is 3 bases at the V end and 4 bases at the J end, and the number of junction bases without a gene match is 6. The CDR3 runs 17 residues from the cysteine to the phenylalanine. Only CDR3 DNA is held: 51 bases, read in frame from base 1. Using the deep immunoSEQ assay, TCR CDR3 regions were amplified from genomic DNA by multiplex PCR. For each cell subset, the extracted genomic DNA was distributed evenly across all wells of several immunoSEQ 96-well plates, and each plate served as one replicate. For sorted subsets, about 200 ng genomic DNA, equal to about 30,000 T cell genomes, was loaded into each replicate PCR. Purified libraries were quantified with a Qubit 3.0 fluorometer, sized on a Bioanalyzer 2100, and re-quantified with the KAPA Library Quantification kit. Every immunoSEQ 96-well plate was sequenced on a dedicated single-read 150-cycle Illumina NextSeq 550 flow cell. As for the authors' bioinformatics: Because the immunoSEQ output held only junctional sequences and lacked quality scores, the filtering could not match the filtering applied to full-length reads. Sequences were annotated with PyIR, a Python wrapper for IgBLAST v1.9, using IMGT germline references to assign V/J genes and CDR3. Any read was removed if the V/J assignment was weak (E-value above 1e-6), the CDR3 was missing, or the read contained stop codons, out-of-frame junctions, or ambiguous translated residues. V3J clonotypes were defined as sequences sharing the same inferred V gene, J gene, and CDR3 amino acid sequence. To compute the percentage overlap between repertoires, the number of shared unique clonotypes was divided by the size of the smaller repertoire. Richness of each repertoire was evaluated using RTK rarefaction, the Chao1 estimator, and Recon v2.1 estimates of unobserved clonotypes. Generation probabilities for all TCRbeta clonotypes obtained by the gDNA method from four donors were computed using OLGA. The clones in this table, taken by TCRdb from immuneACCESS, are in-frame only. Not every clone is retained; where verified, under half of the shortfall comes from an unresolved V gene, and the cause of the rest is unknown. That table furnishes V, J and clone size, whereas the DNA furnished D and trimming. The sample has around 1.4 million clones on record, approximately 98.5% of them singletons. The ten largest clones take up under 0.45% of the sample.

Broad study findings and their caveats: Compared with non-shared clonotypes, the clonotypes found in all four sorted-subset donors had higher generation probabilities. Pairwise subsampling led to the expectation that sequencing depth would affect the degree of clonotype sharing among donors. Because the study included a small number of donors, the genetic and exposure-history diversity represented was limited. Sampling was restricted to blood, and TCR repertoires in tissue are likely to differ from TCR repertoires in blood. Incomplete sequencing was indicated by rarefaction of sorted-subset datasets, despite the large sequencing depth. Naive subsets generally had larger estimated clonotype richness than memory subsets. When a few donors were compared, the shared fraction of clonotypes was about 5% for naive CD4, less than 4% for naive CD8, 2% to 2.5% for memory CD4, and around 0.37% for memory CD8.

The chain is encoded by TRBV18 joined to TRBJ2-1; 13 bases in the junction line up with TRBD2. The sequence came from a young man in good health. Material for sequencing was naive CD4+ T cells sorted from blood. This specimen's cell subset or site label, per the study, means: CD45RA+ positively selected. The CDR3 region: CASSPARTSGGYNEQFF. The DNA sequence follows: TGTGCCAGCTCACCTGCCCGGACTAGCGGGGGATACAATGAGCAGTTCTTC.